This T cell receptor beta chain came from a study of cytomegalovirus exposure and HLA in healthy donors. Study-level findings and limits: 15,000 to 20,000 TCR beta sequences were associated with HLA alleles at 0.05 false discovery rate in a later analysis. Through in vitro validation, a few CMV-associated chains were shown to be specific for CMV antigens. In a later analysis, a missense DCLRE1C variant was linked to TCR beta V- and J-gene trimming. More than 150 TCR beta chains were listed as cytomegalovirus-associated.

As for this clone: The target antigen is unknown.

Amplification used 60 Vbeta primers and 13 Jbeta primers. Here immunoSEQ multiplex PCR was the method, and the copy in TCRdb shows in-frame clones only, minus some. Of some 140,000 clones listed, about four fifths are singletons. V gave up 6 bases and J gave up 6 bases; unmatched junction bases: 7. Germline V gene sequence: CDR1 LGHNT, CDR2 FRNRAP. This CDR3 comprises 14 residues. Material for sequencing was PBMCs. The sequence was obtained from a female donor in good health and CMV-seronegative. This sequence joins TRBV12-5 and TRBJ2-2, with 7 nucleotides matching TRBD1. CDR3 sequence (DNA): TGTGCTAGTGGCGGGGACAGCGTGCCCGGGGAGCTGTTTTTT. It yields the protein CASGGDSVPGELFF.